A selection of T cell receptor beta chains follows, all from one sample in a study of cytomegalovirus exposure and HLA in healthy donors. The repertoire was sequenced with immunoSEQ multiplex PCR; TCRdb's copy has only in-frame clones and lacks some. The table records around 76,000 clones, 65% to 75% of them present only once. The sequencing sample was made of PBMCs. All receptors come from a woman in her 40s in good health and CMV-seropositive. Both conserved end residues are part of each CDR3. The order of the fields is D gene, V gene, J gene, clone size, CDR3 DNA, CDR3 protein. The D gene is left open where the match is weak. The size field is filled for only some rows; it gives once, few, many or a size class.

D: -
V: TRBV6-1
J: TRBJ1-3
size: -
DNA: TGTGCCAGCAGTGATTATACCGGGACAGGAAACACCATATATTTT
CDR3: CASSDYTGTGNTIYF

D: -
V: TRBV2
J: TRBJ2-3
size: -
DNA: TGTGCCAGCAGTGAAGGTCTGGGACAAGGCACAGATACGCAGTATTTT
CDR3: CASSEGLGQGTDTQYF

D: TRBD1
V: TRBV27
J: TRBJ1-1
size: -
DNA: TGTGCCAGCAGTTCAGGACAGGGCCGAACTTGGGACACTGAAGCTTTCTTT
CDR3: CASSSGQGRTWDTEAFF

D: TRBD1
V: TRBV6-1
J: TRBJ1-4
size: -
DNA: TGTGCCAGCAGTGAAGGGACAGGGATTAAGAAACTGTTTTTT
CDR3: CASSEGTGIKKLFF

D: -
V: TRBV7-9
J: TRBJ1-1
size: -
DNA: TGTGCCAGCAGCTTACCAGGGCAAGGGGAAGCTTTCTTT
CDR3: CASSLPGQGEAFF

D: TRBD1
V: TRBV19
J: TRBJ1-2
size: -
DNA: TGTGCCAGTCTAAATCCAGGGACAGATGCTTACTATGGCTACACCTTC
CDR3: CASLNPGTDAYYGYTF

D: TRBD1
V: TRBV5-8
J: TRBJ1-5
size: -
DNA: TGTGCCAGCAGCTCGACAGGGGTATCGGTTCTTAGCCAGCCCCAGCATTTT
CDR3: CASSSTGVSVLSQPQHF

D: TRBD1
V: TRBV30
J: TRBJ2-7
size: -
DNA: TGTGCCTGGAGTTCCCGGGACAGACCCTGGGGGGAGCAGTACTTC
CDR3: CAWSSRDRPWGEQYF

D: -
V: TRBV28
J: TRBJ1-4
size: few
DNA: TGTGCCAGCAGTCCCCCGACAGAACCTAATGAAAAACTGTTTTTT
CDR3: CASSPPTEPNEKLFF

D: TRBD1
V: TRBV27
J: TRBJ2-5
size: -
DNA: TGTGCCAGCAGTTTATTTGGGACAGTCCAAGAGACCCAGTACTTC
CDR3: CASSLFGTVQETQYF

D: -
V: TRBV19
J: TRBJ1-5
size: -
DNA: TGTGCCAGTAGTTCGGACACCTCTAGCAATCAGCCCCAGCATTTT
CDR3: CASSSDTSSNQPQHF

D: -
V: TRBV19
J: TRBJ1-1
size: -
DNA: TGTGCCAGTAGTATTCAGCCCGGGATGAACACTGAAGCTTTCTTT
CDR3: CASSIQPGMNTEAFF

D: -
V: TRBV25-1
J: TRBJ1-4
size: -
DNA: TGTGCCACCACCGGGGCGGGAGGCGAAAAACTGTTTTTT
CDR3: CATTGAGGEKLFF

D: TRBD1
V: TRBV11-2
J: TRBJ1-4
size: -
DNA: TGTGCCAGCTCCAGGGGGCTCGGTGAAAAACTGTTTTTT
CDR3: CASSRGLGEKLFF

D: -
V: TRBV6-5
J: TRBJ2-7
size: -
DNA: TGTGCCAGCAGTTTTGGAGGGAACTCCTACGAGCAGTACTTC
CDR3: CASSFGGNSYEQYF

D: -
V: TRBV10-3
J: TRBJ2-7
size: -
DNA: TGTGCCATCAGTGAGCGTGGTCAGGGCGACGAGCAGTACTTC
CDR3: CAISERGQGDEQYF

D: -
V: TRBV5-4
J: TRBJ2-4
size: -
DNA: TGTGCCAGCAGCCCTGGCGGTAACCTAGCCAAAAACATTCAGTACTTC
CDR3: CASSPGGNLAKNIQYF

D: TRBD1
V: TRBV7-2
J: TRBJ2-2
size: -
DNA: TGTGCCAGCAGCTTAGCGGGGACAGGGAGGGCCGGGGAGCTGTTTTTT
CDR3: CASSLAGTGRAGELFF

D: -
V: TRBV5-6
J: TRBJ1-5
size: few
DNA: TGTGCCAGCAGCTTGTCGACGGGTAGCAATCAGCCCCAGCATTTT
CDR3: CASSLSTGSNQPQHF

D: TRBD2
V: TRBV10-2
J: TRBJ2-1
size: few
DNA: TGCGCCAGCAGAAGGACTAGCGGCTACAATGAGCAGTTCTTC
CDR3: CASRRTSGYNEQFF

D: TRBD1
V: TRBV5-1
J: TRBJ1-1
size: few
DNA: TGCGCCAGCAGCTCCATGGACAGGGAGGGGACTGAAGCTTTCTTT
CDR3: CASSSMDREGTEAFF

D: -
V: TRBV5-4
J: TRBJ2-5
size: few
DNA: TGTGCCAGCAGCCCTGACAGACAAGAGACCCAGTACTTC
CDR3: CASSPDRQETQYF

D: TRBD2
V: TRBV30
J: TRBJ2-7
size: -
DNA: TGTGCCTGGAGGGCGGGGGGGGGCCTGGGCGAGCAGTACTTC
CDR3: CAWRAGGGLGEQYF

D: TRBD1
V: TRBV29-1
J: TRBJ2-7
size: -
DNA: TGCAGCGTTGGGCTTGCCAGGGGGATCTACGAGCAGTACTTC
CDR3: CSVGLARGIYEQYF

D: -
V: TRBV6-6
J: TRBJ1-2
size: -
DNA: TGTGCCAGCAGGTCGGGTGGAATTAACTATGGCTACACCTTC
CDR3: CASRSGGINYGYTF

D: TRBD1
V: TRBV5-4
J: TRBJ2-5
size: -
DNA: TGTGCCAGCAGCTTAACAGGGGACCAAGAGACCCAGTACTTC
CDR3: CASSLTGDQETQYF

D: TRBD2
V: TRBV7-9
J: TRBJ2-7
size: few
DNA: TGTGCCAGCAGCTTTACAACTAGCGGGGTTCTCTACGAGCAGTACTTC
CDR3: CASSFTTSGVLYEQYF

D: TRBD1
V: TRBV10-3
J: TRBJ1-3
size: -
DNA: TGTGCCATCAGGGGACAGGGGGTTGGAAACACCATATATTTT
CDR3: CAIRGQGVGNTIYF

D: -
V: TRBV25-1
J: TRBJ2-7
size: -
DNA: TGTGCCAGCAGCCCTTCAGGGGTCTTTTACGAGCAGTACTTC
CDR3: CASSPSGVFYEQYF

D: TRBD1
V: TRBV5-6
J: TRBJ1-2
size: -
DNA: TGTGCCAGCAGCTTGCGAGGACAGGGGCCCTATGGCTACACCTTC
CDR3: CASSLRGQGPYGYTF

D: TRBD2
V: TRBV2
J: TRBJ2-5
size: -
DNA: TGTGCCAGCAGTGTGGCGGGAGAGCAGTACTTC
CDR3: CASSVAGEQYF

D: TRBD1
V: TRBV27
J: TRBJ2-7
size: -
DNA: TGTGCCAGCAGCCTACAGGGGGTTGGCGAGCAGTACTTC
CDR3: CASSLQGVGEQYF

D: -
V: TRBV9
J: TRBJ1-4
size: -
DNA: TGTGCCAGCAGCGCCGAGGACAGTAGAAATGAAAAACTGTTTTTT
CDR3: CASSAEDSRNEKLFF

D: TRBD1
V: TRBV6-5
J: TRBJ1-1
size: -
DNA: TGTGCCAGCAGTAGACAGGGTGGAACTGAAGCTTTCTTT
CDR3: CASSRQGGTEAFF

D: -
V: TRBV30
J: TRBJ1-2
size: -
DNA: TGTGCCTGGAGACGCGACAGGACTCGAGGCTACACCTTC
CDR3: CAWRRDRTRGYTF

D: -
V: TRBV30
J: TRBJ1-5
size: few
DNA: TGTGCCTGGAGTCGTGCAGGCCTCAATCAGCCCCAGCATTTT
CDR3: CAWSRAGLNQPQHF

D: TRBD1
V: TRBV6-5
J: TRBJ1-1
size: -
DNA: TGTGCCAGCAGAGACAACAGGGGTGGGATCACTGAAGCTTTCTTT
CDR3: CASRDNRGGITEAFF

D: -
V: TRBV12-5
J: TRBJ2-7
size: -
DNA: TGTGCTAGTGGTACCGGACAGCCCGGGCTTGGCGAGCAGTACTTC
CDR3: CASGTGQPGLGEQYF

D: -
V: TRBV19
J: TRBJ2-3
size: few
DNA: TGTGCCAGTAGTGCCGGACTCACCGGTACGCAGTATTTT
CDR3: CASSAGLTGTQYF

D: -
V: TRBV6-6
J: TRBJ2-4
size: -
DNA: TGTGCCAGCAGTGGGGCCTCACCTATAGCCAAAAACATTCAGTACTTC
CDR3: CASSGASPIAKNIQYF

D: TRBD2
V: TRBV5-4
J: TRBJ2-3
size: -
DNA: TGTGCCAGCAGCCCTCCTAGCGGGGGACTCCATACGCAGTATTTT
CDR3: CASSPPSGGLHTQYF

D: TRBD2
V: TRBV29-1
J: TRBJ2-5
size: -
DNA: TGCAGCCAAGGGGGCGGGGGGGAAGAGACCCAGTACTTC
CDR3: CSQGGGGEETQYF

D: -
V: TRBV27
J: TRBJ2-5
size: -
DNA: TGTGCCAGCAGTTTATCGGGCTCGATAGAGACCCAGTACTTC
CDR3: CASSLSGSIETQYF

D: -
V: TRBV9
J: TRBJ1-1
size: -
DNA: TGTGCCAGCAGCCCCCAGACAGCCCTGAACACTGAAGCTTTCTTT
CDR3: CASSPQTALNTEAFF

D: -
V: TRBV5-1
J: TRBJ2-5
size: -
DNA: TGCGCCAGCAGCTTGGGGCGGGTAACACTTACCCAAGAGACCCAGTACTTC
CDR3: CASSLGRVTLTQETQYF

D: -
V: TRBV5-1
J: TRBJ2-3
size: -
DNA: TGCGCCAGCAGGGGCGACGGAAGCACAGATACGCAGTATTTT
CDR3: CASRGDGSTDTQYF

D: TRBD1
V: TRBV19
J: TRBJ2-4
size: -
DNA: TGTGCCAGTAGCCCGACAGGGATCGATAACATTCAGTACTTC
CDR3: CASSPTGIDNIQYF

D: -
V: TRBV7-9
J: TRBJ1-4
size: -
DNA: TGTGCCAGCAGCCTACTGACGGGGATGGATAAACTGTTTTTT
CDR3: CASSLLTGMDKLFF

D: TRBD1
V: TRBV4-2
J: TRBJ1-5
size: few
DNA: TGTGCCAGCAGCCACTCAGGGACAGGGACCTATCAGCCCCAGCATTTT
CDR3: CASSHSGTGTYQPQHF

D: TRBD2
V: TRBV7-9
J: TRBJ2-3
size: -
DNA: TGTGCCAGCAGCGAAAGCGGGGGCACAGATACGCAGTATTTT
CDR3: CASSESGGTDTQYF

D: -
V: TRBV5-1
J: TRBJ2-5
size: few
DNA: TGCGCCAGCAGCTTGCTCTCTGTACAAGAGACCCAGTACTTC
CDR3: CASSLLSVQETQYF